Given below is one T cell receptor beta chain in context. The length of the CDR3 is 14 residues. Trimming removed 4 bases from V and 7 bases from J; junction bases left unmatched: 5. Germline-derived CDR1 and CDR2 are MNHEY and SMNVEV (reference sequence). The data originate from a study of control samples from healthy donors and cancer patients. TCRdb's copy holds only in-frame clones and misses some; the assay was immunoSEQ multiplex PCR. The sample holds about 150,000 clones, approximately 94% seen once. The sequencing input was blood. The TCR was taken from a man between 35 and 55 years old in good health. The V and J genes are TRBV27 and TRBJ1-4; 8 bases align to TRBD1. CDR3 loop: CASSYQGASEKLFF. As DNA, the CDR3 is TGTGCCAGCAGTTATCAGGGGGCAAGTGAAAAACTGTTTTTT. The full variable domain, in which reference TRBV27 and TRBJ1-4 provide the parts outside the CDR3, is EAQVTQNPRYLITVTGKKLTVTCSQNMNHEYMSWYRQDPGLGLRQIYYSMNVEVTDKGDVPEGYKVSRKEKRNFPLILESPSPNQTSLYFCASSYQGASEKLFFGSGTQLSVL.